The sequence of this TCR beta chain was determined in a study of cytomegalovirus exposure and HLA in healthy donors. Study-level findings and limits: Equally common other TCR beta chains were less clonally expanded than HLA-associated ones, a later analysis found. Available immune exposure information covered CMV serostatus only.

Unrecorded immune exposure was likely among donors, who were nominally healthy when sampled. The germline gives CDR1 MDHEN, CDR2 SYDVKM. V lost 8 bases to trimming and J lost 4 bases, with 9 bases between them. This CDR3 is 12 amino acids long. A multiplex PCR was run with 60 Vbeta primers and 13 Jbeta primers. Generated by immunoSEQ multiplex PCR, the TCRdb table keeps only in-frame clones and is missing some. The sample has about 140,000 clones; roughly 73% are singletons. As regards this clone: Its antigen is currently unknown.

The TCR sequence derives from a man between 35 and 55 years old in good health and CMV-seronegative. The rearrangement joins TRBV28 to TRBJ2-1, with a weak D call TRBD1 (6 bases). Sample: PBMCs. The CDR3 sequence: CASGTQYNEQFF. CDR3 DNA: TGTGCCAGCGGGACACAGTACAATGAGCAGTTCTTC.